Following are 14 T cell receptor beta chains from one sample sequenced in a study of T cells after yellow fever vaccination. A single record per CDR3 protein comes from TCRdb applying MiXCR to the 5' RACE reads. The table has 250,000 to 350,000 distinct CDR3 sequences, roughly 6.8% seen once; the top ten hold roughly a sixth. Sequences were derived from PBMCs, sampled around 45 days after the first yellow fever vaccination. The source is a young man who received the YFV17D yellow fever vaccine.

The genes are TRBV29-1 and TRBJ2-7; D is uncertain. The germline gives CDR1 SQVTM, CDR2 ANQGSEA. The CDR3 is made up of 11 amino acids. Trimming took off 6 bases at V and 3 bases at J, with 9 bases between the two ends. CDR3 sequence reads: CSVANSYEQYF. The CDR3 DNA sequence: TGCAGCGTAGCAAACAGCTACGAGCAGTACTTC.

The chain combines TRBV27 with TRBJ2-1; the match to TRBD2 covers 7 bases. The CDR3 extends over 13 amino acids. Germline trimming cut 11 bases from V and 7 bases from J; bases unmatched to any gene: 11. CDR1 MNHEY and CDR2 SMNVEV come from the germline V gene (reference sequence). CDR3 in DNA: TGTGCCTCCCGGGGGGTGTTTGGAAATGAGCAGTTCTTC. As protein: CASRGVFGNEQFF.

This clonotype was counted at least ten times. The gene calls are TRBV7-2 and TRBJ1-6; D is perhaps TRBD1 (6 bases). The V and J ends lost 3 bases and 0 bases respectively, with 12 bases between them. Looked up from germline, CDR1 is SGHTA and CDR2 is FQGNSA. The CDR3 runs 17 residues. The CDR3 is CASSFQGRGSYNSPLHF. CDR3 DNA sequence: TGTGCCAGCAGCTTTCAGGGGCGAGGCTCCTATAATTCACCCCTCCACTTT.

This clonotype showed up many times. The V gene is TRBV5-4, the J gene TRBJ2-5; maybe TRBD1 (6 bases). Germline CDR1 is SGHNT and CDR2 is YYREEE (reference sequence). This CDR3 has 13 amino acids. The germline V and J ends were trimmed by 4 bases and 2 bases, with 9 bases remaining between them. The CDR3 DNA follows: TGTGCCAGCAGCCAGGACAGACAAGAGACCCAGTACTTC. It yields the protein CASSQDRQETQYF.

This clonotype was detected only a few times. V usage is TRBV28 and J usage is TRBJ2-7; TRBD1 might be the D (5 bases). This CDR3 is built from 14 residues. Trimming stripped 6 bases from V and 3 bases from J, with 15 bases between. Germline V CDR1 and CDR2: MDHEN, SYDVKM. CDR3 protein: CASSSGQRLYEQYV. CDR3 in DNA: TGTGCCAGCAGCTCAGGACAAAGACTCTACGAGCAGTACGTC.

The chain combines TRBV27 with TRBJ1-3, with no clear D. Trimming stripped 3 bases from V and 2 bases from J, with 5 bases between. The CDR3 is 13 amino acids. Germline lookup yields CDR1 MNHEY and CDR2 SMNVEV (reference sequence). CDR3: CASSFSPGNTIYF. CDR3 sequence (DNA): TGTGCCAGCAGTTTTTCCCCTGGAAACACCATATATTTT.

This clonotype was seen a handful of times. V usage is TRBV29-1 and J usage is TRBJ2-7, with 7 bases lining up with TRBD2. CDR3 size: 10 residues. Germline loops: CDR1 SQVTM, CDR2 ANQGSEA. CDR3 sequence (DNA): TGCAGGGGGGGGGCCTACGAGCAGTACGTC. Translated: CRGGAYEQYV.

The V call is TRBV7-9, the J call TRBJ2-2, with D tentatively TRBD1 (6 bases). Germline V gene sequence: CDR1 SEHNR, CDR2 FQNEAQ (reference sequence). V was clipped by 3 bases and J by 3 bases, with 11 bases between them. This CDR3 has 15 amino acids. The DNA for the CDR3 is TGTGCCAGCAGCTTCGGATACAGGGACACCGGGGAGCTGTTTTTT. Amino acids: CASSFGYRDTGELFF.

This clonotype has a count of ten or more. The gene calls are TRBV5-1 and TRBJ1-2; D remains ambiguous. The length of the CDR3 is 15 residues. V was shortened by 2 bases and J by 1 base, with 12 bases between the two germline ends. Germline assignment: CDR1 SGHRS and CDR2 YFSETQ. CDR3 loop: CASSLLGSGNYGYTF. The DNA for the CDR3 is TGCGCCAGCAGCTTACTCGGTTCGGGTAACTATGGCTACACCTTC. The whole variable domain, remainder taken from reference TRBV5-1 and TRBJ1-2, is KAGVTQTPRYLIKTRGQQVTLSCSPISGHRSVSWYQQTPGQGLQFLFEYFSETQRNKGNFPGRFSGRQFSNSRSEMNVSTLELGDSALYLCASSLLGSGNYGYTFGSGTRLTVV.

Written as DNA, the CDR3 is TGTGCCAGCAGTTTTGGACAGGGTCTGAACATTCAGTACTTC. It translates to CASSFGQGLNIQYF. The gene calls are TRBV12-3 or TRBV12-4 and TRBJ2-4; 8 bases map to TRBD1. The V segment lost 3 bases and the J segment 7 bases; nucleotides outside the gene matches: 5. This CDR3 comprises 14 residues.

The chain has TRBV4-2 and TRBJ1-2, with a weak D call TRBD1 (5 bases). The CDR3 contains 15 residues. V was cut by 0 bases and J by 1 base, with 9 bases left in between. The germline CDR1 and CDR2 sequences are LGHNA and YNFKEQ. The CDR3 DNA sequence: TGTGCCAGCAGCCAAGATAGGGGACTTAACTATGGCTACACCTTC. This sequence encodes CASSQDRGLNYGYTF.

There are many counts of this clonotype. The genes are TRBV4-2 and TRBJ1-4; no clear D gene. The CDR3 runs to 14 residues. Trimming shortened V by 0 bases and J by 11 bases, and 13 bases separated the two germline ends. Germline V gene lookup returns CDR1 LGHNA and CDR2 YNFKEQ. This chain's CDR3 is CASSQEPRTGKLFF. The CDR3 nucleotides read TGTGCCAGCAGCCAAGAACCCCGGACGGGGAAACTGTTTTTT.

The table lists this clonotype with a few counts. This chain connects TRBV7-9 to TRBJ1-1; D is uncertain. V gave up 7 bases and J gave up 5 bases, with 11 bases separating them. This CDR3 contains 12 residues. CDR1 is SEHNR and CDR2 is FQNEAQ in the germline V gene (reference sequence). The CDR3 loop reads CASNLGGTEAFF. CDR3 nucleotides: TGTGCCAGCAACTTGGGTGGGACTGAAGCTTTCTTT.

This clonotype showed up just a few times. J is TRBJ1-5 and V is TRBV7-9; D possibly corresponds to TRBD1 (5 bases). The V gene's germline CDR1 is SEHNR and CDR2 FQNEAQ (reference sequence). The CDR3 spans 14 residues. Deletions cut 5 bases from V and 6 bases from J, with 14 bases between. The CDR3 region has the DNA TGTGCCAGCAGCCCCGAGGGACTCGGTCAGCCCCAGCATTTT. Translating gives CASSPEGLGQPQHF.